This TCR beta chain comes out of a study of blood T cell repertoires in COVID-19. Looking at the study overall: Both acute and convalescent COVID-19 samples were obtained from the United States, Italy and Spain. T cells, B-cell-depleted T cells, or PBMCs provided the cDNA or gDNA that served as material.

Sequencing used immunoSEQ multiplex PCR; TCRdb keeps in-frame clones, though not all of them. This table has approximately 310,000 clones, more than 70% appearing once. The source material was peripheral blood. The clonotype originates from a woman aged 50 to 65 who had recovered from COVID-19.

CDR3 DNA sequence: TGTGCCAGCAGTTTCCATCAAGGGGGCAATCAGCCCCAGCATTTT. Its translation: CASSFHQGGNQPQHF. The V call is TRBV28, the J call TRBJ1-5; D might be TRBD1 (5 bases). The CDR3 has 15 residues. Per germline, CDR1 MDHEN and CDR2 SYDVKM. V lost 3 bases and J 2 bases, leaving 11 bases between the germline ends.